Described below is a single T cell receptor (beta chain) sequence and its context. Its antigen is unidentified. This sample stems from a study of T cell responses to AZD1222 COVID-19 vaccine. Regarding the study as a whole: Donors, mostly white British, included more females; clonal diversity was possibly underestimated. An increase in Spike-specific TCR breadth and depth was observed after two AZD1222 doses. Baseline testing showed seropositivity in only a handful of AZD1222 recipients.

Sequencing was performed with immunoSEQ multiplex PCR; in TCRdb, only in-frame clones are kept and a portion is missing. Among 250,000 to 300,000 clones listed, 94% were seen once. The CDR3 runs to 16 residues. Germline V CDR1 and CDR2: LNHNV, YYDKDF (reference sequence). V lost 3 bases, J lost 6 bases, and 18 bases lay in between. The chain links TRBV15 to TRBJ1-5; tentative D call: TRBD1 (6 bases). The specimen comprised peripheral blood, sampled 28 days after the second AZD1222 dose. The TCR was taken from an adult who received the AZD1222 COVID-19 vaccine. The CDR3 spells CATSRGPGAGGQPQHF. The DNA for the CDR3 is TGTGCCACCAGCAGGGGGCCAGGGGCAGGAGGTCAGCCCCAGCATTTT.